The 32 T cell receptor beta chains below were found in one sample sequenced in a study of blood T cell repertoires in COVID-19. Assay: immunoSEQ multiplex PCR; the TCRdb copy retains only in-frame clones and omits some. The table records hundreds of thousands of clones, about 80% of them present only once. Sequenced material: PBMCs or T cells enriched from blood (not recorded which). Every receptor here comes from a middle-aged woman who had been exposed to COVID-19.

This clone was detected a few times. This sequence joins TRBV7-8 and TRBJ2-1; D might be TRBD2 (6 bases). Trimming cost V 5 bases and J 7 bases, with 18 bases left between them. The length of the CDR3 is 15 residues. The germline gives CDR1 SGHVS, CDR2 FQNEAQ. The CDR3 DNA reads as TGTGCCAGCAGCCCAAGATTCGCGGGGAGAAATGAGCAGTTCTTC. It codes for CASSPRFAGRNEQFF.

V usage is TRBV18 and J usage is TRBJ1-3, with D possibly being TRBD1 (6 bases). CDR3 length equals 16 residues. V was clipped by 0 bases and J by 4 bases, with 13 bases between them. CDR1 is KGHSH, CDR2 LQKENI, per germline. DNA for the CDR3: TGTGCCAGCTCACCACCTGAACTGGGGGCCGGAAACACCATATATTTT. Its translation: CASSPPELGAGNTIYF.

V and J are TRBV24-1 and TRBJ2-3; tentatively, D is TRBD2 (7 bases). CDR3 size: 15 residues. Trimming pared 1 base from V and 4 bases from J, leaving 11 bases between. The germline gives CDR1 KGHDR, CDR2 SFDVKD. The DNA for the CDR3 is TGTGCCACCAGTGATTTCGGGGGGCCTGCAGATACGCAGTATTTT. This gives the protein CATSDFGGPADTQYF.

This clone was seen a few times. V and J are TRBV5-1 and TRBJ1-1, with a tentative D call TRBD1 (6 bases). Germline lookup yields CDR1 SGHRS and CDR2 YFSETQ. V was cut by 6 bases and J by 0 bases, with 12 bases left in between. CDR3 length equals 14 residues. Written as DNA, the CDR3 is TGCGCCAGCACCCCGACAGGACTGAACACTGAAGCTTTCTTT. Amino acid sequence: CASTPTGLNTEAFF.

The chain uses TRBV28 and TRBJ1-5; D is unresolved. Trimming left V 3 bases short and J 6 bases short, with 12 bases between. This CDR3 has 14 amino acids. Germline lookup yields CDR1 MDHEN and CDR2 SYDVKM. CDR3 coding DNA: TGTGCCAGCAGTTTTGGGGAGGCGGGTCAGCCCCAGCATTTT. Its protein product is CASSFGEAGQPQHF.

The chain couples TRBV6-1 to TRBJ2-5; a possible D gene is TRBD1 (5 bases). Germline V gene sequence: CDR1 MNHNS, CDR2 SASEGT. Trimming removed 2 bases from V and 5 bases from J, with 15 bases in between. CDR3 length equals 15 residues. Here the CDR3 reads CASSELDTLGETQYF. Here the CDR3 DNA reads TGTGCCAGCAGTGAATTGGACACCCTGGGGGAGACCCAGTACTTC.

This clone was counted between two and nine times. This chain joins TRBV24-1 and TRBJ1-1, with TRBD1 matching over 7 bases. Germline CDR1 reads KGHDR; CDR2 reads SFDVKD. With 7 bases clipped from V and 7 bases from J, the junction kept 8 bases outside the gene matches. The CDR3 covers 13 residues. The DNA for the CDR3 is TGTGCCACCAGGCCCGGATCAGGGGGTGAAGCTTTCTTT. This gives the protein CATRPGSGGEAFF.

The CDR3 bases are TGTGCCAGCAGCCGAGGCCGGACAGATTATAGCAATCAGCCCCAGCATTTT. Translation gives CASSRGRTDYSNQPQHF. The gene calls are TRBV6-6 and TRBJ1-5, with a weak D call TRBD1 (6 bases). The CDR3 length is 17 residues. The germline V gene has CDR1 MNHNY and CDR2 SVGAGI (reference sequence). V lost 6 bases and J 0 bases, leaving 18 bases between the germline ends.

The J gene is TRBJ2-5, the V gene TRBV7-2; 9 nucleotides align to TRBD2. This CDR3 is 15 amino acids long. After removal of 0 bases from V and 2 bases from J, the junction contained 1 base not matched to a gene. The germline V gene encodes CDR1 SGHTA and CDR2 FQGNSA. CDR3 in DNA: TGTGCCAGCAGCTTAGCACTAGCGGGTCAAGAGACCCAGTACTTC. It translates to CASSLALAGQETQYF. The full variable domain, completed using reference TRBV7-2 and TRBJ2-5, is GAGVSQSPSNKVTEKGKDVELRCDPISGHTALYWYRQSLGQGLEFLIYFQGNSAPDKSGLPSDRFSAERTGGSVSTLTIQRTQQEDSAVYLCASSLALAGQETQYFGPGTRLLVL.

This clone was picked up one time. This chain joins TRBV18 and TRBJ2-1; D gene unclear. The V and J ends lost 0 bases and 6 bases respectively, with 15 bases between them. In germline, CDR1 is KGHSH, CDR2 LQKENI. The CDR3 spans 16 residues. For the CDR3, the DNA is TGTGCCAGCTCACCACCGTACATAGCCATAGGCAATGAGCAGTTCTTC. Its protein product is CASSPPYIAIGNEQFF.

This sequence joins TRBV4-1 and TRBJ2-1, with TRBD2 as a possible D gene (5 bases). The germline V and J ends were trimmed by 1 base and 4 bases, with 14 bases remaining between them. This CDR3 is 16 amino acids long. The germline gives CDR1 MGHRA, CDR2 YSYEKL. CDR3 region: CASSQATGPGYNEQFF. In DNA form, the CDR3 reads TGCGCCAGCAGCCAAGCAACCGGGCCGGGGTACAATGAGCAGTTCTTC.

The J gene is TRBJ2-5, the V gene TRBV2; the match to TRBD2 covers 12 bases. V shed 0 bases, J shed 3 bases, and the junction held 2 bases outside the gene matches. This CDR3 is built from 16 residues. CDR1 is SNHLY and CDR2 is FYNNEI in the germline V gene. This CDR3 reads CASSEAWTSGKETQYF. The CDR3 nucleotides read TGTGCCAGCAGTGAAGCCTGGACTAGCGGGAAAGAGACCCAGTACTTC.

The chain employs TRBV5-4 and TRBJ2-3; D may be TRBD2 (7 bases). Germline CDR1 reads SGHNT; CDR2 reads YYREEE (reference sequence). Between the trimmed V and J ends, which lost 7 bases and 1 base, there was a span of 31 bases. The CDR3 runs 20 residues. This CDR3 is CASAAGLRLRGGDGTDTQYF. The CDR3 DNA reads as TGTGCCAGCGCCGCTGGGCTACGCCTTCGCGGGGGCGACGGCACAGATACGCAGTATTTT.

The gene calls are TRBV7-8 and TRBJ1-2; D unclear. The CDR3 runs to 12 residues. Germline V gene data show CDR1 as SGHVS and CDR2 as FQNEAQ. Trimming took 4 bases from V and 3 from J, leaving 6 bases between them. This CDR3 is CASSSLDYGYTF. The CDR3, as DNA: TGTGCCAGCAGCTCCCTTGACTATGGCTACACCTTC. Full variable domain (remainder filled in from reference TRBV7-8 and TRBJ1-2): GAGVSQSPRYKVAKRGQDVALRCDPISGHVSLFWYQQALGQGPEFLTYFQNEAQLDKSGLPSDRFFAERPEGSVSTLKIQRTQQEDSAVYLCASSSLDYGYTFGSGTRLTVV.

The chain uses TRBV29-1 and TRBJ2-1, with 11 positions matching TRBD2. V was pared by 6 bases and J by 14 bases, with 3 bases of the junction left unmatched. Germline loops: CDR1 SQVTM, CDR2 ANQGSEA. This CDR3 spans 10 amino acids. The CDR3, as DNA: TGCAGCGTAGTTAGCGGGGGGGAGTTCTTC. It specifies CSVVSGGEFF.

J is TRBJ2-5 and V is TRBV6-2 or TRBV6-3; no firm D call. Germline CDR1 is MNHEY and CDR2 is SVGEGT. The CDR3 runs to 12 residues. The germline V and J ends were trimmed by 0 bases and 3 bases, with 2 bases remaining between them. CDR3 in DNA: TGTGCCAGCAGTTACTCCGAAGAGACCCAGTACTTC. Encoded protein: CASSYSEETQYF.

The rearrangement links TRBV20-1 to TRBJ2-7, with TRBD1 matching 7 bases. V shed 3 bases, J shed 4 bases, and the junction held 3 bases outside the gene matches. Germline V gene sequence: CDR1 DFQATT, CDR2 SNEGSKA (reference sequence). The CDR3 is made up of 12 amino acids. DNA for the CDR3: TGCAGTGCTAGTGGGACAGCTTACGAGCAGTACTTC. Its protein is CSASGTAYEQYF.

The chain combines TRBV5-4 with TRBJ2-5; TRBD1 matches at 9 bases. V lost 4 bases, J lost 4 bases, and 5 bases stayed unmatched. This CDR3 is 14 amino acids long. The V gene's germline CDR1 is SGHNT and CDR2 YYREEE (reference sequence). Here the CDR3 DNA reads TGTGCCAGCAGCCGGGACAGGGTGAGAGAGACCCAGTACTTC. This gives the protein CASSRDRVRETQYF.

The gene calls are TRBV3-1 (or the pseudogene TRBV3-2) and TRBJ2-1; 16 nucleotides agree with TRBD2. The CDR3 is 13 amino acids. Germline lookup yields CDR1 LGHDT and CDR2 YNNKEL (reference sequence). The junction had 3 bases not matched to a gene; V was cut back by 4 bases and J by 15 bases. CDR3 DNA sequence: TGTGCCAGCAGCCCGGGACTAGCGGGGGGGCCGTTCTTC. Protein: CASSPGLAGGPFF.

The CDR3 sequence: CASRQGLGTERNYGYTF. CDR3 coding DNA: TGTGCCAGCAGACAAGGGTTGGGGACAGAGAGAAACTATGGCTACACCTTC. This chain joins TRBV5-6 and TRBJ1-2; 7 nucleotides agree with TRBD1. The CDR3 is 17 amino acids. The germline gives CDR1 SGHDT, CDR2 YYEEEE. With V trimmed by 5 bases and J by 2 bases, 15 bases remained unmatched. The full variable domain, rest sourced from reference TRBV5-6 and TRBJ1-2, is DAGVTQSPTHLIKTRGQQVTLRCSPKSGHDTVSWYQQALGQGPQFIFQYYEEEERQRGNFPDRFSGHQFPNYSSELNVNALLLGDSALYLCASRQGLGTERNYGYTFGSGTRLTVV.

The J gene is TRBJ1-6, the V gene TRBV11-2; 7 nucleotides match TRBD1. V trimming: 1 base; J trimming: 11 bases; junction bases outside the gene matches: 8. Germline lookup yields CDR1 SGHAT and CDR2 FQNNGV. The CDR3 contains 15 residues. The CDR3: CASSLGSTGMAPLHF. The CDR3 DNA follows: TGTGCCAGCAGCTTAGGGTCGACAGGGATGGCACCCCTCCACTTT.

This clone showed up just once. The chain recombines TRBV11-1 with TRBJ1-2; 8 bases map to TRBD1. Germline CDR1 reads SGHAT; CDR2 reads FQDESV (reference sequence). J was trimmed by 4 bases and V by 5 bases; bases with no gene match: 6. The CDR3 extends over 14 amino acids. CDR3 region: CASSGQGAIYGYTF. The CDR3 bases are TGTGCCAGCAGCGGCCAGGGGGCCATCTATGGCTACACCTTC.

The J gene is TRBJ1-4, the V gene TRBV5-6; 7 nucleotides agree with TRBD1. The CDR3 sequence is 14 residues long. Germline values: CDR1 SGHDT, CDR2 YYEEEE. V shed 5 bases, J shed 4 bases, and the junction held 5 bases outside the gene matches. CDR3 residues: CASRSGQNNEKLFF. As DNA, the CDR3 is TGTGCCAGCAGATCGGGACAGAATAATGAAAAACTGTTTTTT. Looking up the rest from reference TRBV5-6 and TRBJ1-4 gives the full variable domain: DAGVTQSPTHLIKTRGQQVTLRCSPKSGHDTVSWYQQALGQGPQFIFQYYEEEERQRGNFPDRFSGHQFPNYSSELNVNALLLGDSALYLCASRSGQNNEKLFFGSGTQLSVL.

The rearrangement joins TRBV7-3 to TRBJ1-2; 7 bases fit TRBD1. The length of the CDR3 is 15 residues. The V gene's germline CDR1 is SGHTA and CDR2 FQGTGA. The junction had 7 bases not matched to a gene; V was cut back by 4 bases and J by 2 bases. CDR3 DNA: TGTGCCAGCAGCTCGGCCTCACAGGGGAACTATGGCTACACCTTC. It is translated as CASSSASQGNYGYTF.

J is TRBJ1-1 and V is TRBV5-6; D is unresolved. Germline V gene sequence: CDR1 SGHDT, CDR2 YYEEEE. CDR3 length: 14 amino acids. V was clipped by 0 bases and J by 1 base, with 7 bases between them. The CDR3 DNA sequence: TGTGCCAGCAGCTTGGCGGGTCGGAACACTGAAGCTTTCTTT. Amino acids: CASSLAGRNTEAFF.

DNA of the CDR3: TGTGCCAGCAGTTCAGCGGGGAATCAGCCCCAGCATTTT. It is translated as CASSSAGNQPQHF. This chain uses TRBV28 with TRBJ1-5, with D uncertain. Germline CDR1 is MDHEN and CDR2 is SYDVKM. The CDR3 has 13 amino acids. Trimming shortened V by 4 bases and J by 4 bases, and 8 bases separated the two germline ends.

The chain links TRBV7-6 to TRBJ1-2, with unresolved D. The germline V gene encodes CDR1 SGHVS and CDR2 FNYEAQ. V was clipped by 3 bases and J by 2 bases, with 10 bases between them. The length of the CDR3 is 14 residues. The CDR3 nucleotides are TGTGCCAGCAGCTTGCTCGGAGACAACTATGGCTACACCTTC. This codes for CASSLLGDNYGYTF. The full variable domain, completed using reference TRBV7-6 and TRBJ1-2, is GAGVSQSPRYKVTKRGQDVALRCDPISGHVSLYWYRQALGQGPEFLTYFNYEAQQDKSGLPNDRFSAERPEGSISTLTIQRTEQRDSAMYRCASSLLGDNYGYTFGSGTRLTVV.

This chain links TRBV14 with TRBJ1-1; tentatively, D is TRBD1 (6 bases). Germline CDR1 is SGHDN and CDR2 is FVKESK. This CDR3 comprises 15 residues. The V and J ends lost 6 bases and 2 bases respectively, with 16 bases between them. The CDR3 here is CASRPRTATNTEAFF. The CDR3 coding sequence is TGTGCCAGCAGGCCGCGGACAGCAACTAACACTGAAGCTTTCTTT. The full variable domain, with the rest looked up from reference TRBV14 and TRBJ1-1, is EAGVTQFPSHSVIEKGQTVTLRCDPISGHDNLYWYRRVMGKEIKFLLHFVKESKQDESGMPNNRFLAERTGGTYSTLKVQPAELEDSGVYFCASRPRTATNTEAFFGQGTRLTVV.

The chain is built from TRBV6-5 and TRBJ2-1; the D gene is possibly TRBD2 (6 bases). The germline V and J ends were trimmed by 4 bases and 5 bases, with 12 bases remaining between them. CDR1 is MNHEY, CDR2 SVGAGI, per germline. The CDR3 has 14 residues. The DNA of the CDR3 is TGTGCCAGCAGTTCCGGGACTGCAAACAATGAGCAGTTCTTC. This gives the protein CASSSGTANNEQFF.

This chain links TRBV28 with TRBJ2-2, with 7 nucleotides matching TRBD1. The germline V gene has CDR1 MDHEN and CDR2 SYDVKM. CDR3 length: 16 residues. V was pared by 4 bases and J by 4 bases, with 9 bases of the junction left unmatched. The CDR3 nucleotides read TGTGCCAGCAGTTATCACAGGGGTGCGGGCACCGGGGAGCTGTTTTTT. As protein: CASSYHRGAGTGELFF. The full variable domain, with the rest looked up from reference TRBV28 and TRBJ2-2, is DVKVTQSSRYLVKRTGEKVFLECVQDMDHENMFWYRQDPGLGLRLIYFSYDVKMKEKGDIPEGYSVSREKKERFSLILESASTNQTSMYLCASSYHRGAGTGELFFGEGSRLTVL.

This sequence joins TRBV6-4 and TRBJ2-2, with 14 bases lining up with TRBD2. V was clipped by 4 bases and J by 1 base; unmatched bases: 5. Germline values: CDR1 MRHNA, CDR2 SNTAGT. The CDR3 consists of 18 residues. CDR3 sequence: CASSARLAGGLNTGELFF. CDR3 sequence (DNA): TGTGCCAGCAGTGCCCGACTAGCGGGGGGGCTGAACACCGGGGAGCTGTTTTTT.

This chain connects TRBV6-1 to TRBJ2-7; TRBD2 matches at 7 bases. Germline V gives CDR1 MNHNS, CDR2 SASEGT. This CDR3 region has 14 residues. Losses at the gene ends were 2 bases for V and 4 bases for J; bases not matched to a gene: 5. CDR3 DNA: TGTGCCAGCAGTGAAACTCTGGGGGGGTACGAGCAGTACTTC. This codes for CASSETLGGYEQYF.